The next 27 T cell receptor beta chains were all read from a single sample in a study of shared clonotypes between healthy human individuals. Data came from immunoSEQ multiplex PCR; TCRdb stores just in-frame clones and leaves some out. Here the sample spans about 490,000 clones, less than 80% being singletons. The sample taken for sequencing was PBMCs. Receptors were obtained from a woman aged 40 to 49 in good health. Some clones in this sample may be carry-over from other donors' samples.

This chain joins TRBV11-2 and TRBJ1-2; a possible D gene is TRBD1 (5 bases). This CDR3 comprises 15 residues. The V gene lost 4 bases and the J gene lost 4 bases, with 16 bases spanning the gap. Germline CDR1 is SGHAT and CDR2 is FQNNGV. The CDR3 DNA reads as TGTGCCAGCAGCTCCCTCAGGGCAGAAGCCTATGGCTACACCTTC. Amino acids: CASSSLRAEAYGYTF.

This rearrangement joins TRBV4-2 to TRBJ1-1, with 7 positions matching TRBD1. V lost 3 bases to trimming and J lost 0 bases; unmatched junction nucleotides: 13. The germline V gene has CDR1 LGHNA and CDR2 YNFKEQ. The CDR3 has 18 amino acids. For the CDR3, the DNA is TGTGCCAGCAGCCACCCTACGGGCAGGGGGGCGCTGAACACTGAAGCTTTCTTT. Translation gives CASSHPTGRGALNTEAFF.

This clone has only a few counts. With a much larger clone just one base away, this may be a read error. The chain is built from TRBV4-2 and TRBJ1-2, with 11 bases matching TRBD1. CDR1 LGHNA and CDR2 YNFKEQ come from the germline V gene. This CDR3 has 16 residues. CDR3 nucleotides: TGTGCCAGCAGCCACTGGGGGACAGGGGGGACCTATGGCCACACCTTC. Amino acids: CASSHWGTGGTYGHTF.

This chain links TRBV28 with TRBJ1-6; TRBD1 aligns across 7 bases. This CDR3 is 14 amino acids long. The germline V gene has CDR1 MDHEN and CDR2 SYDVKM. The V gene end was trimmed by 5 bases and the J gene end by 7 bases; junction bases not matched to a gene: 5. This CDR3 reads CASSKSGGNSPLHF. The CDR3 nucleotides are TGTGCCAGCAGTAAATCAGGGGGAAATTCACCCCTCCACTTT. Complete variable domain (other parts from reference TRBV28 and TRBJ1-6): DVKVTQSSRYLVKRTGEKVFLECVQDMDHENMFWYRQDPGLGLRLIYFSYDVKMKEKGDIPEGYSVSREKKERFSLILESASTNQTSMYLCASSKSGGNSPLHFGNGTRLTVT.

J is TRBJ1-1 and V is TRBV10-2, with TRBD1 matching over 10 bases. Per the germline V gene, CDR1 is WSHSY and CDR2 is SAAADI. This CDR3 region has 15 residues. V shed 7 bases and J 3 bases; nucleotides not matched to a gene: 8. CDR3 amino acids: CASIDQDRGYTEAFF. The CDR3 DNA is TGCGCCAGCATAGATCAGGACAGGGGGTACACTGAAGCTTTCTTT.

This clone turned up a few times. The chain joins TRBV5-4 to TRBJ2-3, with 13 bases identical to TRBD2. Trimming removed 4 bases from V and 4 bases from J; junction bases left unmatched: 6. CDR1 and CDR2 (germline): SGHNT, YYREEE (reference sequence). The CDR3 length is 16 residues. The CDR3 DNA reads TGTGCCAGCAGCCCACTAGCGGGAGGGGGGGCAGATACGCAGTATTTT. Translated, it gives CASSPLAGGGADTQYF.

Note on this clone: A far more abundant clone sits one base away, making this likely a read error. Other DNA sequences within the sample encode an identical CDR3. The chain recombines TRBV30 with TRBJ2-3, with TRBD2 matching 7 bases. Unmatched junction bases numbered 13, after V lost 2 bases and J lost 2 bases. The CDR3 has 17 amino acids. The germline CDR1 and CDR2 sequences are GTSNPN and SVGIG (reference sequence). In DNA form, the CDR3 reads TGTGCCTGGAGTAGCACGGGGGGAGAGATAATCACAGATACGCAGTATTTT. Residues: CAWSSTGGEIITDTQYF.

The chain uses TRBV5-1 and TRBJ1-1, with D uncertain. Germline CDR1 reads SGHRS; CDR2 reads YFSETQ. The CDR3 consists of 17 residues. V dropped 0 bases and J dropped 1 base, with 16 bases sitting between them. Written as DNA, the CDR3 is TGCGCCAGCAGCTTGGGAGGGTCCAATTATCAGAACACTGAAGCTTTCTTT. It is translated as CASSLGGSNYQNTEAFF.

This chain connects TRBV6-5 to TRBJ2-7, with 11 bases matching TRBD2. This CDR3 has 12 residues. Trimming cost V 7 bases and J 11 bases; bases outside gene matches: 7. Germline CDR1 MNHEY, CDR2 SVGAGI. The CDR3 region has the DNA TGTGCCAGCAATCCGACTAGCGGGAATGAGTACTTC. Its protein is CASNPTSGNEYF.

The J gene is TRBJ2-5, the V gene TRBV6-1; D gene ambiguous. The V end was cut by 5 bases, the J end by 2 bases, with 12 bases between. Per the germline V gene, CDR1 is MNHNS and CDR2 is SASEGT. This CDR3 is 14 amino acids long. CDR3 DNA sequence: TGTGCCAGCAGTCCCTCGGGCTATCAAGAGACCCAGTACTTC. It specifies CASSPSGYQETQYF.

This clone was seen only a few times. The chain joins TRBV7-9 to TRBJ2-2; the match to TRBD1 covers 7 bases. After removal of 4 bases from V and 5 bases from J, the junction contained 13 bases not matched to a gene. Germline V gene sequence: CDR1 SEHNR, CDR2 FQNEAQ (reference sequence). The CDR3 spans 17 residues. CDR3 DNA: TGTGCCAGCAGCTCCCGAGGATCAGGGGGAGTAACCGGGGAGCTGTTTTTT. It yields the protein CASSSRGSGGVTGELFF.

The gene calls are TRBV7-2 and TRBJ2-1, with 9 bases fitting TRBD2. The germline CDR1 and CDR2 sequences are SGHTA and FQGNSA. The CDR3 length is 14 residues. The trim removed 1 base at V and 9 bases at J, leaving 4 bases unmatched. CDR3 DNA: TGTGCCAGCAGCTTAGGTCCTAGCGGGATTGAGCAGTTCTTC. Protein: CASSLGPSGIEQFF. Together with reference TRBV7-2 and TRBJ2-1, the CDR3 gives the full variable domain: GAGVSQSPSNKVTEKGKDVELRCDPISGHTALYWYRQSLGQGLEFLIYFQGNSAPDKSGLPSDRFSAERTGGSVSTLTIQRTQQEDSAVYLCASSLGPSGIEQFFGPGTRLTVL.

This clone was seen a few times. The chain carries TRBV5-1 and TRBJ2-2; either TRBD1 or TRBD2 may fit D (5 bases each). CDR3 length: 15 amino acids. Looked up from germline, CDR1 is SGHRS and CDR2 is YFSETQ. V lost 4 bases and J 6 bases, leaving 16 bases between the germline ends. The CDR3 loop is CASSPALLGAGELFF. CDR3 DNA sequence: TGCGCCAGCAGCCCTGCCCTACTAGGGGCCGGGGAGCTGTTTTTT.

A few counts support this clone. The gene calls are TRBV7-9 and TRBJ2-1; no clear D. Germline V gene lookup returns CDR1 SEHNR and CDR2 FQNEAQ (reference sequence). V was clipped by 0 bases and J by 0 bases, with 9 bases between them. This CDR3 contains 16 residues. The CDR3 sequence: CASSLAPLYSYNEQFF. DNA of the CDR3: TGTGCCAGCAGCTTAGCGCCCCTTTACTCCTACAATGAGCAGTTCTTC.

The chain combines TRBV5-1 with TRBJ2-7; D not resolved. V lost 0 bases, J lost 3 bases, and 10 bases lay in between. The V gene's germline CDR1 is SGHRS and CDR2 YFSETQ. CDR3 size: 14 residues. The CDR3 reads CASSLVGVGYEQYF. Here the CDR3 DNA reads TGCGCCAGCAGCTTGGTGGGTGTAGGCTACGAGCAGTACTTC.

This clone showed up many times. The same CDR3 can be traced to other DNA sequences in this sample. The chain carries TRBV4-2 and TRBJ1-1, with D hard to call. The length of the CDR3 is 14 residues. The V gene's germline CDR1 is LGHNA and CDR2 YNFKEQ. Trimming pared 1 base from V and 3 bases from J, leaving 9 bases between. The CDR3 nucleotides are TGTGCCAGCAGCCAAGGTCTCGGGGACACTGAAGCTTTCTTT. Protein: CASSQGLGDTEAFF.

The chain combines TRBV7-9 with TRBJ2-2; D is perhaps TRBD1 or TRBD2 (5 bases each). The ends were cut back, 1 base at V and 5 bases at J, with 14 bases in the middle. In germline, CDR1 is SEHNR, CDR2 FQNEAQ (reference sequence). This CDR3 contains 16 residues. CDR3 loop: CASSLVAGRVTGELFF. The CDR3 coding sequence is TGTGCCAGCAGCTTAGTCGCGGGCAGGGTGACCGGGGAGCTGTTTTTT.

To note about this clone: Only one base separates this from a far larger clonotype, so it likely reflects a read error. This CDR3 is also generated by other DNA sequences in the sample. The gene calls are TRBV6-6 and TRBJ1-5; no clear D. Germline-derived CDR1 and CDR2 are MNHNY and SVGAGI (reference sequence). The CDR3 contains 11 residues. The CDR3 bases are TGCGCCAGCAGTTCGGAGCAGCCCCAGCATTTT. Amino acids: CASSSEQPQHF.

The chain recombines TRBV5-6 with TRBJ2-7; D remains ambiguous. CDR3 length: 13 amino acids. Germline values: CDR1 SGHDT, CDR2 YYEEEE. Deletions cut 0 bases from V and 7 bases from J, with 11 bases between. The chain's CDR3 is CASSLVVVEEQYF. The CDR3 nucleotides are TGTGCCAGCAGCTTGGTTGTGGTTGAGGAGCAGTACTTC.

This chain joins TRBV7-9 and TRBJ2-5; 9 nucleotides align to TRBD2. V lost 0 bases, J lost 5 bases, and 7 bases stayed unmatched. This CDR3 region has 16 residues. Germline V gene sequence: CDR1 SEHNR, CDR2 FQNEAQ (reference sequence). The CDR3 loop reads CASSLAVLAGWETQYF. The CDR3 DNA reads TGTGCCAGCAGCTTAGCGGTCCTAGCGGGGTGGGAGACCCAGTACTTC. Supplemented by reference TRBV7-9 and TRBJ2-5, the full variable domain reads DTGVSQNPRHKITKRGQNVTFRCDPISEHNRLYWYRQTLGQGPEFLTYFQNEAQLEKSRLLSDRFSAERPKGSFSTLEIQRTEQGDSAMYLCASSLAVLAGWETQYFGPGTRLLVL.

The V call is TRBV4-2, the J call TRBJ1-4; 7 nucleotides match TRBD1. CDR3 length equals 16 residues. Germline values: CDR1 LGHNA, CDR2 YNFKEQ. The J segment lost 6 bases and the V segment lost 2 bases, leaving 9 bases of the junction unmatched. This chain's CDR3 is CASSQSGRGRDEKLFF. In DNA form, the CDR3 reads TGTGCCAGCAGCCAATCGGGCAGGGGGAGAGATGAAAAACTGTTTTTT.

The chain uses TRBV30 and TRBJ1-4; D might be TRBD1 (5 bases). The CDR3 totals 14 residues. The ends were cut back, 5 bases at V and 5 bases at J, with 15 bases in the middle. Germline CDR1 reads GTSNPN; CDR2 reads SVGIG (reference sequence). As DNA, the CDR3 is TGTGCCTGGGGCCCGGGACGAGGAAATGAAAAACTGTTTTTT. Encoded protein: CAWGPGRGNEKLFF.

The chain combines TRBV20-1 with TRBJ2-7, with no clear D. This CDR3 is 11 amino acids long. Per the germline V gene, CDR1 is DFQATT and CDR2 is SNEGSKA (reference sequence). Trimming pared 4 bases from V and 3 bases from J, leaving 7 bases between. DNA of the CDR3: TGCAGTGCTACCCCCTACTACGAGCAGTACTTC. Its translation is CSATPYYEQYF.

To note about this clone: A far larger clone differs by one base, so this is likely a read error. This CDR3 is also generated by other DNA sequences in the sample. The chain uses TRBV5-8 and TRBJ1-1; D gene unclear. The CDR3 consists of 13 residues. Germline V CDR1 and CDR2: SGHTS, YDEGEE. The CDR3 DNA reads TGCGCCAGCAGTTCCACATCGAACACTGAAGCTTTCTTT. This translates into CASSSTSNTEAFF.

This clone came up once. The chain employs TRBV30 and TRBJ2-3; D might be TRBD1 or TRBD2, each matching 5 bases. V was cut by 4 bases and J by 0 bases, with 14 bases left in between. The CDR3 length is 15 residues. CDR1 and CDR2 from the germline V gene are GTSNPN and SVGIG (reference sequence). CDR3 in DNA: TGTGCCTGGAACATTGGGACGGTCAGCACAGATACGCAGTATTTT. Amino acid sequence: CAWNIGTVSTDTQYF.

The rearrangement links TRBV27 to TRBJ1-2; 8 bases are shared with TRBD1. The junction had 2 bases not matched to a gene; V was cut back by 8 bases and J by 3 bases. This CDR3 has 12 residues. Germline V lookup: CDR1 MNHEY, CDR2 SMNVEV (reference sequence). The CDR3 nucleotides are TGTGCCAGCTCGGGACAGGACTATGGCTACACCTTC. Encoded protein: CASSGQDYGYTF.

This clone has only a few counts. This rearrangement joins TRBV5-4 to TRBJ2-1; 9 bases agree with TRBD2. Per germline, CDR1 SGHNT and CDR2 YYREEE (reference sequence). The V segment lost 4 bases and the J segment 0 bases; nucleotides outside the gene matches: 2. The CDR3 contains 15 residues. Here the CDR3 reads CASSPLAGSYNEQFF. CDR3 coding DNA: TGTGCCAGCAGCCCACTAGCGGGCTCCTACAATGAGCAGTTCTTC.